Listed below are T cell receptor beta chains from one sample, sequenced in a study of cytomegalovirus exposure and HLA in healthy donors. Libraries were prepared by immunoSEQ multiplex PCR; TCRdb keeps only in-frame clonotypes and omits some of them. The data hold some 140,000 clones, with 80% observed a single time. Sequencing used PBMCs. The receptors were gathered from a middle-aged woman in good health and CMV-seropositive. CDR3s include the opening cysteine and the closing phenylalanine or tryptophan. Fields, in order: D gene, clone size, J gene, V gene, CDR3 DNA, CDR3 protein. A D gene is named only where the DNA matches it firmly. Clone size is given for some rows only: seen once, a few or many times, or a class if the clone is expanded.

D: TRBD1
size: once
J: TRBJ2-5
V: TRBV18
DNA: TGTGCCAGCTCGCGACAGGGCGGTGAGACCCAGTACTTC
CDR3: CASSRQGGETQYF

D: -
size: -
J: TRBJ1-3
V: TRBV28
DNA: TGTGCCAGCAGTTCCCGACTCCTTGGGAACACCATATATTTT
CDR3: CASSSRLLGNTIYF

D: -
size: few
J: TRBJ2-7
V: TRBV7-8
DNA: TGTGCCAGCACAAGCGGGACATTCTACGAGCAGTACTTC
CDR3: CASTSGTFYEQYF

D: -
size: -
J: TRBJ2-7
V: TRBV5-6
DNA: TGTGCCAGCAGCTTCACTAATCAGGGGTGGGCCTACGAGCAGTACTTC
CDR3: CASSFTNQGWAYEQYF

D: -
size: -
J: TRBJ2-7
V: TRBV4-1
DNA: TGCGCCAGCAGCCCCGGACTCGGCTACGAGCAGTACTTC
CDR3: CASSPGLGYEQYF

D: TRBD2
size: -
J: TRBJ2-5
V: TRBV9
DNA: TGTGCCAGCAGCCTGACTAGCAGTCAGACCCAGTACTTC
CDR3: CASSLTSSQTQYF

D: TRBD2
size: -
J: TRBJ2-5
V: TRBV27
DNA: TGTGCCAGCAGATACGGACTAGCGGGACAAGAGACCCAGTACTTC
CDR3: CASRYGLAGQETQYF

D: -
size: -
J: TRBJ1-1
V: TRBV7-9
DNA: TGTGCCAGCAGCTTGAGGCAGGGTGGTACTGAAGCTTTCTTT
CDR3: CASSLRQGGTEAFF

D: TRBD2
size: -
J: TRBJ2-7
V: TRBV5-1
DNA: TGCGCCAGCAGCCCCGGGACTAGCGGCTACGAGCAGTACTTC
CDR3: CASSPGTSGYEQYF

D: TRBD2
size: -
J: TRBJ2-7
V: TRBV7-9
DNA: TGTGCCAGCAGCTTTACCGGACTAGACTACGAGCAGTACTTC
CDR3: CASSFTGLDYEQYF

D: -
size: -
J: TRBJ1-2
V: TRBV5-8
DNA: TGTGCCAGCAGCTTGGAAGGGGACTATGGCTACACCTTC
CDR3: CASSLEGDYGYTF

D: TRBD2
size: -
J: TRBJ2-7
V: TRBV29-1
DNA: TGCAGCGTTGAGCTAGCGGGAAACTACGAGCAGTACTTC
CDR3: CSVELAGNYEQYF

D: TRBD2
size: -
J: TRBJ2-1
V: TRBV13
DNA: TGTGCCAGCAGCACCTTGACTAGCGGGTACAATGAGCAGTTCTTC
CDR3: CASSTLTSGYNEQFF

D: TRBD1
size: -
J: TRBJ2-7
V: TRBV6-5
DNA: TGTGCCAGCAGTTACGTGGCAGGGGGCGGATACGAGCAGTACTTC
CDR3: CASSYVAGGGYEQYF

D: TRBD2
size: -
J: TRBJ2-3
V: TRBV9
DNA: TGTGCCAGCAGCGTAGATGGGGCGGGAGAGTCAGATACGCAGTATTTT
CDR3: CASSVDGAGESDTQYF

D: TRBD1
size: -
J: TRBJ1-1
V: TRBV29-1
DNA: TGCAGCGTCACAGGGGGCAAGAAGACTGAAGCTTTCTTT
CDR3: CSVTGGKKTEAFF

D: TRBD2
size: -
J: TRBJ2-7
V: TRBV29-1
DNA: TGCAGCGTTGAACAAAGACTAGCGGGAGCTCACGAGCAGTACTTC
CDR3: CSVEQRLAGAHEQYF

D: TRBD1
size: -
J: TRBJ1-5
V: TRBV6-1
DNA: TGTGCCAGCAGTGGGGGACAGGGGAAACGAAGCAATCAGCCCCAGCATTTT
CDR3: CASSGGQGKRSNQPQHF

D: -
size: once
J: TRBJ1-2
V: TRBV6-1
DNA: TGTGCCAGCACCCCCTACGGGGAAGGCTATGGCTACACCTTC
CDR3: CASTPYGEGYGYTF

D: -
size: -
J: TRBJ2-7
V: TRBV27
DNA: TGTGCCACACAAGCAGGAACCTCCTACGAGCAGTACTTC
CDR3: CATQAGTSYEQYF

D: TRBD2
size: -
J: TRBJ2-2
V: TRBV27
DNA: TGTGCCAGCAGTTTGACTAGCGGGGGCTCCCACACCGGGGAGCTGTTTTTT
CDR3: CASSLTSGGSHTGELFF

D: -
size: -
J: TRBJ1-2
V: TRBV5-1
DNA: TGCGCCAGCAGCTTGGGACAGGCGAACTATGGCTACACCTTC
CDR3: CASSLGQANYGYTF

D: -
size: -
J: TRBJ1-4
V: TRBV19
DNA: TGTGCCAGTAAACAGGGCCCGACTAATGAAAAACTGTTTTTT
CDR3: CASKQGPTNEKLFF

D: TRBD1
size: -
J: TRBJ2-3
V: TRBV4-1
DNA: TGCGCCAGCAGCCAATCTCCGGGACAGATTAAAACAGATACGCAGTATTTT
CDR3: CASSQSPGQIKTDTQYF

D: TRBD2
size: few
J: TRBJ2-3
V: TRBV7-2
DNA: TGTGCCAGCAGCTTAGGGGAGCGGGACACGCAGTATTTT
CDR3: CASSLGERDTQYF

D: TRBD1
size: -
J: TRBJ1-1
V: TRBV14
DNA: TGTGCCAGCAGCTTCCGGACAGGGGGAGTGAACACTGAAGCTTTCTTT
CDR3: CASSFRTGGVNTEAFF

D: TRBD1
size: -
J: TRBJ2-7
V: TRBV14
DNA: TGTGCCAGCAGCCAAGCTGCCCCCGGGACAGGGGGCTACGAGCAGTACTTC
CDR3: CASSQAAPGTGGYEQYF

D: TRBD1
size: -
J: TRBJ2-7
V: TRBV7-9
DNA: TGTGCCAGCAGCTTATTAGGGGGCGATGTCCCCTACGAGCAGTACTTC
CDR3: CASSLLGGDVPYEQYF

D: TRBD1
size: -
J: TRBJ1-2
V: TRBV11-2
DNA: TGTGCCAGCAGCTTTTCTAGGACAGGAGATGGCTACACCTTC
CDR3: CASSFSRTGDGYTF

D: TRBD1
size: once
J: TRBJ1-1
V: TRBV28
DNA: TGTGCCAGCAGTTCTACTGACAGGGGTTGGGTTGCTTTCTTT
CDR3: CASSSTDRGWVAFF

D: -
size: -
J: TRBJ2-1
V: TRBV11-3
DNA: TGTGCCAGCAGCTTAGTAGCCGGGTTTTACAATGAGCAGTTCTTC
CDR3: CASSLVAGFYNEQFF

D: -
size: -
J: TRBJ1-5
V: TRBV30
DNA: TGTGCCTGGAGTCTAGACAGCAATCAGCCCCAGCATTTT
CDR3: CAWSLDSNQPQHF

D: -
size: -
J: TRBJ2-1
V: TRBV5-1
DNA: TGCGCCAGCAGCTCAGCTAGCGCCTACAATGAGCAGTTCTTC
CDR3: CASSSASAYNEQFF

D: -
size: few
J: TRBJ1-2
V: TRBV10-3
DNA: TGTGCCATCGGAACAGCCGCCGTATATGGCTACACCTTC
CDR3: CAIGTAAVYGYTF

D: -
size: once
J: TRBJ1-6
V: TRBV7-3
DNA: TGTGCCAGCAAACAAGGACAGAATTCACCCCTCCACTTT
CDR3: CASKQGQNSPLHF

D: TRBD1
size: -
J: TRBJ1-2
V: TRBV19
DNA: TGTGCCAGTAGTGCGGACCGGACAGGCGTGAATGGCTACACCTTC
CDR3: CASSADRTGVNGYTF

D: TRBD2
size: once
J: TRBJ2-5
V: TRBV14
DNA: TGTGCCAGCAGCCAAGTAAGCGGGACGGGGGAGACCCAGTACTTC
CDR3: CASSQVSGTGETQYF

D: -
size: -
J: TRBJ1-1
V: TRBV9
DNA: TGTGCCAGCAGCGTAACCACTAACACTGAAGCTTTCTTT
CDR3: CASSVTTNTEAFF

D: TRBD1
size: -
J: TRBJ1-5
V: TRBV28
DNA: TGTGCCAGCAGTCCGACAGGGATCAATCAGCCCCAGCATTTT
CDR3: CASSPTGINQPQHF

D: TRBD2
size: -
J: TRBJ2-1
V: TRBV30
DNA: TGTGCCTGGAGTCCCGGGACTAGCGGGAGGGAGTACAATGAGCAGTTCTTC
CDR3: CAWSPGTSGREYNEQFF

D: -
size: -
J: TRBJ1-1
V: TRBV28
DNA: TGTGCCAGCAGGGTTCGGGGAACCCAGATGAAAGCTTTCTTT
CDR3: CASRVRGTQMKAFF

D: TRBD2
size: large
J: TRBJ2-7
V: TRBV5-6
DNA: TGTGCCAGCAGCTTGGTAAGCGGGACCCACTCCTACGAGCAGTACTTC
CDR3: CASSLVSGTHSYEQYF

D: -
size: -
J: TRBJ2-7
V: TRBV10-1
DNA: TGCGCCAGCAGTGATTCGATTGGGCTCACAACAAACGAGCAGTACTTC
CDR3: CASSDSIGLTTNEQYF

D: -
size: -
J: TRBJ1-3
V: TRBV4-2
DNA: TGTGCCAGCAGCCAAGGCACAGGGTATGGAAACACCATATATTTT
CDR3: CASSQGTGYGNTIYF

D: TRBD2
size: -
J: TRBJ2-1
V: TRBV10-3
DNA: TGTGCCATCAGTGAGCGAGCGGGAGGGCCGGATGAGCAGTTCTTC
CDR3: CAISERAGGPDEQFF

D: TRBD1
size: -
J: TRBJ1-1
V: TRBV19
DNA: TGTGCCAGTAGCACTACAGGGGAAACTGAAGCTTTCTTT
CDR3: CASSTTGETEAFF

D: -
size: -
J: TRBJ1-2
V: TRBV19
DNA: TGTGCCAGTAGTATAGCCGTCGGGGTCGGGGGTTATGGCTACACCTTC
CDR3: CASSIAVGVGGYGYTF

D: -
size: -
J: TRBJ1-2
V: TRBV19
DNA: TGTGCCAGTAGTACCCAGGGGACCTATGGCTACACCTTC
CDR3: CASSTQGTYGYTF

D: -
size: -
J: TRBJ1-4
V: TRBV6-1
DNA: TGTGCCAGCAGGAGGACAGCAACTAATGAAAAACTGTTTTTT
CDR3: CASRRTATNEKLFF

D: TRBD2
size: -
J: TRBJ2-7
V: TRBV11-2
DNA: TGTGCCAGCAGCCAGCGGGAGGTCTACGAGCAGTACTTC
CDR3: CASSQREVYEQYF

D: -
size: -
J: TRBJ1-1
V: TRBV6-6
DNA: TGTGCCAGCTCAGTTAATGGTTTGAACACTGAAGCTTTCTTT
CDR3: CASSVNGLNTEAFF

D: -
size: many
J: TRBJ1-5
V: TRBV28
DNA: TGTGCCAGCAGTACCTTCTCTAAGCCCCAGCATTTT
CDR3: CASSTFSKPQHF

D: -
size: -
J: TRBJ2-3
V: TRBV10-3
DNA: TGTGCCATCAGTGAGATTACGGGGAGTCCGCAGTATTTT
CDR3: CAISEITGSPQYF